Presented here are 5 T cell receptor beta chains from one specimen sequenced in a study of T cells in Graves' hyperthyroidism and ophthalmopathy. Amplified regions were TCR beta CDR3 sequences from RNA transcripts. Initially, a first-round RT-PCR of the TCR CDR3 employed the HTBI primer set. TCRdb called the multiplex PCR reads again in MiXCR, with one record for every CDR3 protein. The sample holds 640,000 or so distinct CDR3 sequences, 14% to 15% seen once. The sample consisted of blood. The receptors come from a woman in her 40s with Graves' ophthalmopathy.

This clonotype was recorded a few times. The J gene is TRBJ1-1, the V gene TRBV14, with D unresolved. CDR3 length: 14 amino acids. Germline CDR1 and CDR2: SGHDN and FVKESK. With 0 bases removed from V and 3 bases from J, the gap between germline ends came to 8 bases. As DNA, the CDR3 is TGTGCCAGCAGCCAAGATCCGGGTGACACTGAAGCTTTCTTT. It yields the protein CASSQDPGDTEAFF.

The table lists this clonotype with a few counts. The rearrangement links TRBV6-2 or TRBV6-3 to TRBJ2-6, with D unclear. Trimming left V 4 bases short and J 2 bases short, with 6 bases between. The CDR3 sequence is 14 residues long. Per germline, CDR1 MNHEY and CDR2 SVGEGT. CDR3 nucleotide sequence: TGTGCCAGCAGTTTGATCACTGGGGCCAACGTCCTGACTTTC. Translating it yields CASSLITGANVLTF.

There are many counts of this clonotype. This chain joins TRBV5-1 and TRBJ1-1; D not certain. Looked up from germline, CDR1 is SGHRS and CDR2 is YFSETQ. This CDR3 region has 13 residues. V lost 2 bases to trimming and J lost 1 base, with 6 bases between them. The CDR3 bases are TGCGCCAGCAGCTTCGTGGAGAACACTGAAGCTTTCTTT. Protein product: CASSFVENTEAFF. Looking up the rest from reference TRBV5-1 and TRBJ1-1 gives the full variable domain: KAGVTQTPRYLIKTRGQQVTLSCSPISGHRSVSWYQQTPGQGLQFLFEYFSETQRNKGNFPGRFSGRQFSNSRSEMNVSTLELGDSALYLCASSFVENTEAFFGQGTRLTVV.

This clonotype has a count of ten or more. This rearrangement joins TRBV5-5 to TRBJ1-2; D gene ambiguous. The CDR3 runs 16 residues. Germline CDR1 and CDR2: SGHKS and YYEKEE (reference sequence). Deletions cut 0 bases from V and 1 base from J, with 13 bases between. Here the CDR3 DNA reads TGTGCCAGCAGCTTGGAGATAACAGCCTTTAACTATGGCTACACCTTC. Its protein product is CASSLEITAFNYGYTF.

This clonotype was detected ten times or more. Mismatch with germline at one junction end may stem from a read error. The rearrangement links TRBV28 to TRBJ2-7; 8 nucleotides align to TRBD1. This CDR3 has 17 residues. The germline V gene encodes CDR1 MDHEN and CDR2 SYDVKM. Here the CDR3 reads CASSLIAGTGDSYEQHF. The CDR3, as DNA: TGTGCCAGCAGTCTAATAGCCGGGACAGGAGATTCCTACGAGCAGCACTTC.